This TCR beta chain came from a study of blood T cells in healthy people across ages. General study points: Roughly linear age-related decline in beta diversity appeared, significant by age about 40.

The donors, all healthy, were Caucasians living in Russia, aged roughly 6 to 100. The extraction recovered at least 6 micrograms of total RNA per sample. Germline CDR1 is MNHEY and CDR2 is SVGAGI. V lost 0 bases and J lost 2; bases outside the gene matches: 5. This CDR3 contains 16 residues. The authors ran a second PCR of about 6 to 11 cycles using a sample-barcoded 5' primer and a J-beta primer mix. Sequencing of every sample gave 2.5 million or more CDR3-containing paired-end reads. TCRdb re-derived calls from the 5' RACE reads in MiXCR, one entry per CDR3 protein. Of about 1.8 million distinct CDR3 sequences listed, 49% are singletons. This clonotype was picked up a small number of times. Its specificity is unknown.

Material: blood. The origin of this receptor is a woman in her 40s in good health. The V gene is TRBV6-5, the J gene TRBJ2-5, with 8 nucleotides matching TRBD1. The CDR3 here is CASSYSWDRRQETQYF. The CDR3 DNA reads TGTGCCAGCAGTTACTCCTGGGACAGGCGGCAAGAGACCCAGTACTTC.